Listed here are 19 T cell receptor beta chains from one sample, sequenced in a study of shared T cell receptors in the human thymus. Method: immunoSEQ multiplex PCR; TCRdb's copy keeps in-frame clones and lacks some. The sample holds hundreds of thousands of clones; roughly 90% are singletons and the top ten take around 0.01%. These records were also assigned to another study, of human thymus T cells.

The sample consisted of thymocytes. These receptor sequences come from a boy under two years old with a congenital heart defect.

V usage is TRBV7-9 and J usage is TRBJ1-2; TRBD1 might be the D (5 bases). The germline gives CDR1 SEHNR, CDR2 FQNEAQ (reference sequence). V lost 1 base and J 5 bases, leaving 11 bases between the germline ends. CDR3 size: 14 residues. The CDR3 region is CASSLGQRGYGYTF. The CDR3 DNA reads as TGTGCCAGCAGCTTAGGACAGCGGGGATATGGCTACACCTTC.

The chain recombines TRBV30 with TRBJ2-1; D is possibly TRBD2 (5 bases). This CDR3 has 12 amino acids. Trimming pared 3 bases from V and 6 bases from J, leaving 9 bases between. In germline, CDR1 is GTSNPN, CDR2 SVGIG (reference sequence). CDR3 sequence: CAWRSLANEQFF. The CDR3 DNA reads TGTGCCTGGAGGAGTCTAGCCAATGAGCAGTTCTTC.

This chain connects TRBV15 to TRBJ2-7, with TRBD1 matching 9 bases. CDR1 is LNHNV and CDR2 is YYDKDF in the germline V gene (reference sequence). With 3 bases clipped from V and 1 base from J, the junction kept 7 bases outside the gene matches. This CDR3 spans 16 amino acids. CDR3 protein: CATSSAEGTGSYEQYF. For the CDR3, the DNA is TGTGCCACCAGCAGTGCCGAAGGGACAGGGTCCTACGAGCAGTACTTC.

This sequence joins TRBV9 and TRBJ1-3; tentative D call: TRBD1 (5 bases). Trimming shortened V by 5 bases and J by 0 bases, and 15 bases separated the two germline ends. The CDR3 is 16 residues long. CDR1 is SGDLS, CDR2 YYNGEE, per germline. DNA for the CDR3: TGTGCCAGCAGGAAAGGGGTCAGCAGCTCTGGAAACACCATATATTTT. Its protein product is CASRKGVSSSGNTIYF.

V is TRBV7-9 and J is TRBJ2-1; the D gene is possibly TRBD2 (6 bases). Germline V lookup: CDR1 SEHNR, CDR2 FQNEAQ (reference sequence). CDR3 length equals 16 residues. The V end was cut by 0 bases, the J end by 0 bases, with 9 bases between. The CDR3 region has the DNA TGTGCCAGCAGCTTAGCGCTCGGGAGCTCCTACAATGAGCAGTTCTTC. This gives the protein CASSLALGSSYNEQFF.

The chain has TRBV7-9 and TRBJ2-7; 7 bases match TRBD2. Germline assignment: CDR1 SEHNR and CDR2 FQNEAQ (reference sequence). This CDR3 spans 16 amino acids. Trimming at V came to 1 base and at J to 0 bases, leaving 6 bases not matched to a gene. CDR3 bases: TGTGCCAGCAGCTTAGGATCTAGCGGAAACTCCTACGAGCAGTACTTC. It encodes CASSLGSSGNSYEQYF.

The chain employs TRBV9 and TRBJ2-1, with 11 bases that match TRBD2. V trimming: 4 bases; J trimming: 3 bases; junction bases outside the gene matches: 9. Germline CDR1 reads SGDLS; CDR2 reads YYNGEE. This CDR3 contains 17 residues. This CDR3 reads CASSPPGLAENYNEQFF. The CDR3 bases are TGTGCCAGCAGCCCCCCGGGACTAGCGGAAAACTACAATGAGCAGTTCTTC.

The CDR3 nucleotides read TGCGCCAGCAGAACAGGGAGGGACAGCAATCAGCCCCAGCATTTT. Translated, it gives CASRTGRDSNQPQHF. The V gene is TRBV5-1, the J gene TRBJ1-5, with D perhaps matching TRBD1 (6 bases). The CDR3 length is 15 residues. The V end lost 5 bases, the J end lost 1 base, and 13 bases lay between the germline ends. The germline V gene has CDR1 SGHRS and CDR2 YFSETQ.

The chain combines TRBV6-4 with TRBJ2-1; the D is unclear. The CDR3 spans 15 residues. The germline CDR1 and CDR2 sequences are MRHNA and SNTAGT. V was cut by 3 bases and J by 4 bases, with 13 bases left in between. CDR3 region: CASSESPMSYNEQFF. The CDR3 nucleotides are TGTGCCAGCAGTGAATCCCCAATGTCATACAATGAGCAGTTCTTC.

V is TRBV5-1 and J is TRBJ2-7; 9 nucleotides agree with TRBD1. Germline-derived CDR1 and CDR2 are SGHRS and YFSETQ. With 5 bases clipped from V and 6 bases from J, the junction kept 15 bases outside the gene matches. The CDR3 spans 16 residues. CDR3 region: CASRHVWTGVLSEQYF. DNA of the CDR3: TGCGCCAGCAGGCACGTATGGACAGGGGTCCTTAGCGAGCAGTACTTC.

The chain joins TRBV29-1 to TRBJ2-5; 12 nucleotides line up with TRBD1. After removal of 6 bases from V and 6 bases from J, the junction contained 8 bases not matched to a gene. This CDR3 contains 14 residues. Germline-derived CDR1 and CDR2 are SQVTM and ANQGSEA. CDR3 sequence (DNA): TGCAGCGTCCAAGGGACAGGGGGCGAAAAGACCCAGTACTTC. This encodes CSVQGTGGEKTQYF.

In its sample, this clone was seen once. V and J are TRBV11-2 and TRBJ1-1, with a weak D call TRBD1 (5 bases). The germline gives CDR1 SGHAT, CDR2 FQNNGV. This CDR3 comprises 13 residues. V lost 3 bases and J 1 base, leaving 6 bases between the germline ends. This chain's CDR3 is CASSFGQNTEAFF. The CDR3 DNA reads TGTGCCAGCAGCTTCGGACAGAACACTGAAGCTTTCTTT.

The V call is TRBV2, the J call TRBJ1-1, with 7 positions matching TRBD1. CDR3 size: 18 residues. J gave up 0 bases and V 4 bases, and 14 bases lay outside the gene matches. Per germline, CDR1 SNHLY and CDR2 FYNNEI. The chain's CDR3 is CASSVVGGTAILNTEAFF. CDR3 bases: TGTGCCAGCAGTGTGGTAGGGGGGACAGCTATCCTGAACACTGAAGCTTTCTTT.

This chain joins TRBV5-6 and TRBJ1-1, with a tentative D call TRBD1 (5 bases). V was trimmed by 4 bases and J by 3 bases, leaving 25 bases between them. The CDR3 length is 18 residues. Germline CDR1 is SGHDT and CDR2 is YYEEEE. As DNA, the CDR3 is TGTGCCAGCAGCCCCCGGGGGGGGGTGGTTAGGGAGGACACTGAAGCTTTCTTT. Translating gives CASSPRGGVVREDTEAFF.

The chain combines TRBV2 with TRBJ2-1; 9 nucleotides agree with TRBD1. Looked up from germline, CDR1 is SNHLY and CDR2 is FYNNEI. J gave up 1 base and V 6 bases, and 7 bases lay outside the gene matches. CDR3 length: 16 amino acids. CDR3 bases: TGTGCCAGCAGGCTGAGGGACAGGGCTTCCTACAATGAGCAGTTCTTC. It is translated as CASRLRDRASYNEQFF.

The chain joins TRBV11-2 to TRBJ2-7; TRBD2 aligns across 8 bases. CDR3 length: 16 amino acids. The junction had 6 bases not matched to a gene; V was cut back by 0 bases and J by 2 bases. The germline V gene encodes CDR1 SGHAT and CDR2 FQNNGV. This chain's CDR3 is CASSLDGPAGAYEQYF. DNA for the CDR3: TGTGCCAGCAGCTTAGATGGCCCAGCGGGGGCCTACGAGCAGTACTTC.

The chain joins TRBV5-1 to TRBJ2-5, with 7 positions matching TRBD1. Per germline, CDR1 SGHRS and CDR2 YFSETQ. Unmatched junction bases numbered 7, after V lost 3 bases and J lost 5 bases. CDR3 length equals 14 residues. This CDR3 is CASSSYRGEETQYF. Written as DNA, the CDR3 is TGCGCCAGCAGCTCATACAGGGGAGAGGAGACCCAGTACTTC.

The V call is TRBV10-2, the J call TRBJ2-7; D might be TRBD1 (6 bases). The CDR3 spans 13 residues. Germline V gene lookup returns CDR1 WSHSY and CDR2 SAAADI. The germline V and J ends were trimmed by 9 bases and 4 bases, with 16 bases remaining between them. The CDR3 loop is CARTGSQGYEQYF. The CDR3 region has the DNA TGCGCCAGGACCGGTTCCCAGGGGTACGAGCAGTACTTC.

The V gene is TRBV19, the J gene TRBJ2-3; 8 nucleotides match TRBD2. The V and J ends lost 3 bases and 6 bases, in that order; junction bases with no gene match: 8. The CDR3 loop spans 15 amino acids. Per germline, CDR1 LNHDA and CDR2 SQIVND (reference sequence). CDR3 protein: CASSIGYGRADTQYF. CDR3 in DNA: TGTGCCAGTAGTATTGGGTACGGGAGGGCTGATACGCAGTATTTT. Full variable domain (rest looked up from reference TRBV19 and TRBJ2-3): DGGITQSPKYLFRKEGQNVTLSCEQNLNHDAMYWYRQDPGQGLRLIYYSQIVNDFQKGDIAEGYSVSREKKESFPLTVTSAQKNPTAFYLCASSIGYGRADTQYFGPGTRLTVL.